The next 30 T cell receptor beta chains were all read from a single sample in a study of T-cell memory formation after mild COVID-19. TCRdb reprocessed the 5' RACE reads with MiXCR, giving one entry per CDR3 protein. This sample yields 500,000 to 550,000 distinct CDR3 sequences, of which about a fifth are seen a single time; 12% belongs to the top ten. Sequences were obtained from PBMCs or a T cell subset sorted from them (not recorded which). These receptors all stem from an adult woman who had mild COVID-19 (a few samples of this study predate the infection). Cell type and time point are not known.

This clonotype was seen more than once but under ten times. The chain uses TRBV9 and TRBJ2-2; the D gene is possibly TRBD1 (6 bases). Trimming cost V 0 bases and J 4 bases, with 19 bases left between them. The CDR3 runs 18 residues. In germline, CDR1 is SGDLS, CDR2 YYNGEE. The CDR3 is CASSVDGQTRIPTGELFF. CDR3 sequence (DNA): TGTGCCAGCAGCGTAGATGGACAGACCCGCATCCCCACCGGGGAGCTGTTTTTT.

The chain recombines TRBV20-1 with TRBJ2-5; 10 positions agree with TRBD2. This CDR3 has 14 amino acids. The junction had 4 bases not matched to a gene; V was cut back by 4 bases and J by 2 bases. Germline CDR1 and CDR2: DFQATT and SNEGSKA (reference sequence). CDR3 DNA: TGCAGTGCTAAAATAGCGGGGGGTCAAGAGACCCAGTACTTC. It is translated as CSAKIAGGQETQYF.

There are a few counts of this clonotype. The rearrangement uses TRBV24-1 and TRBJ1-1, with D possibly TRBD1 on 5 matching bases. Germline V CDR1 and CDR2: KGHDR, SFDVKD. V was cut by 4 bases and J by 2 bases, with 13 bases left in between. This CDR3 has 15 residues. CDR3 coding DNA: TGTGCCACCAGTGACTCGGATCAGGGAAACACTGAAGCTTTCTTT. Protein: CATSDSDQGNTEAFF.

This clonotype was recorded a few times. V and J are TRBV20-1 and TRBJ2-1; the match to TRBD1 covers 7 bases. Losses at the gene ends were 4 bases for V and 4 bases for J; bases not matched to a gene: 7. The CDR3 has 14 residues. The germline V gene has CDR1 DFQATT and CDR2 SNEGSKA (reference sequence). CDR3 bases: TGCAGTGCTACCCGTCCGACAGGGTACAATGAGCAGTTCTTC. It codes for CSATRPTGYNEQFF.

This clonotype showed up just a few times. The CDR3: CASSYSYRPGQKVHNEQFF. For the CDR3, the DNA is TGTGCCAGCAGTTACTCATATCGTCCGGGACAGAAGGTCCACAATGAGCAGTTCTTC. The chain uses TRBV6-5 and TRBJ2-1; 7 bases fit TRBD1. Germline CDR1 reads MNHEY; CDR2 reads SVGAGI. V was pared by 0 bases and J by 5 bases, with 16 bases of the junction left unmatched. The CDR3 is 19 residues long.

V is TRBV27 and J is TRBJ2-1; D possibly corresponds to TRBD2 (6 bases). The CDR3 contains 16 residues. Trimming took off 4 bases at V and 9 bases at J, with 22 bases between the two ends. Germline V gene data show CDR1 as MNHEY and CDR2 as SMNVEV (reference sequence). The CDR3 loop is CASSSSFGTRLFEQFF. CDR3 sequence (DNA): TGTGCCAGCAGTTCGAGTTTCGGGACTCGCCTATTTGAGCAGTTCTTC.

This clonotype was found a few times. The chain has TRBV14 and TRBJ2-1; TRBD2 agrees at 10 bases. Trimming at V came to 4 bases and at J to 8 bases, leaving 11 bases not matched to a gene. The CDR3 has 16 amino acids. The V gene's germline CDR1 is SGHDN and CDR2 FVKESK. The CDR3 DNA follows: TGTGCCAGCAGCCGCCCTAGCGGGAGTGGTATCGATGAGCAGTTCTTC. This gives the protein CASSRPSGSGIDEQFF. Full variable domain (missing parts from reference TRBV14 and TRBJ2-1): EAGVTQFPSHSVIEKGQTVTLRCDPISGHDNLYWYRRVMGKEIKFLLHFVKESKQDESGMPNNRFLAERTGGTYSTLKVQPAELEDSGVYFCASSRPSGSGIDEQFFGPGTRLTVL.

This clonotype showed up just a few times. The chain employs TRBV5-1 and TRBJ2-7; tentatively, D is TRBD1 (5 bases). Trimming removed 0 bases from V and 6 bases from J, with 13 bases in between. The CDR3 spans 14 residues. Germline values: CDR1 SGHRS, CDR2 YFSETQ. The CDR3: CASSLEAGLGEQYF. DNA of the CDR3: TGCGCCAGCAGCTTGGAGGCAGGGCTAGGCGAGCAGTACTTC.

The chain carries TRBV13 and TRBJ1-5; D ambiguous. The CDR3 is made up of 13 amino acids. V dropped 5 bases and J dropped 8 bases, with 13 bases sitting between them. Per the germline V gene, CDR1 is PRHDT and CDR2 is FYEKMQ (reference sequence). For the CDR3, the DNA is TGTGCCAGCAGCCCCTCACAAGGAAAGCCCCAGCATTTT. This encodes CASSPSQGKPQHF. The variable domain in full, completed from reference TRBV13 and TRBJ1-5, reads AAGVIQSPRHLIKEKRETATLKCYPIPRHDTVYWYQQGPGQDPQFLISFYEKMQSDKGSIPDRFSAQQFSDYHSELNMSSLELGDSALYFCASSPSQGKPQHFGDGTRLSIL.

This clonotype was detected many times. J is TRBJ2-1 and V is TRBV7-2; TRBD1 might be the D (6 bases). Deletions cut 1 base from V and 2 bases from J, with 15 bases between. The CDR3 is 17 amino acids. CDR1 is SGHTA and CDR2 is FQGNSA in the germline V gene. This chain's CDR3 is CASSLGRGSSPYNEQFF. CDR3 DNA sequence: TGTGCCAGCAGCTTAGGCAGGGGTTCCTCCCCCTACAATGAGCAGTTCTTC.

The J gene is TRBJ2-3, the V gene TRBV3-1, with 9 positions matching TRBD2. Trimming cost V 7 bases and J 0 bases; bases outside gene matches: 5. The V gene's germline CDR1 is LGHDT and CDR2 YNNKEL (reference sequence). The CDR3 sequence is 15 residues long. The CDR3 protein is CASTRTSVSTDTQYF. DNA of the CDR3: TGTGCCAGCACCCGGACTAGCGTCAGCACAGATACGCAGTATTTT.

Only a few counts were recorded for this clonotype. The chain is built from TRBV15 and TRBJ2-3; 8 positions match TRBD2. The CDR3 length is 19 residues. V lost 0 bases to trimming and J lost 6 bases; unmatched junction nucleotides: 17. The V gene's germline CDR1 is LNHNV and CDR2 YYDKDF (reference sequence). The CDR3: CATSRDRGTSSGGRDTQYF. The CDR3 nucleotides are TGTGCCACCAGCAGAGATCGTGGGACTAGTAGTGGTGGGCGTGATACGCAGTATTTT.

CDR3 sequence reads: CASSTMVGSSYNEQFF. The CDR3 nucleotides read TGTGCCAGCAGCACCATGGTGGGGAGCTCCTACAATGAGCAGTTCTTC. The chain combines TRBV7-9 with TRBJ2-1; tentatively, D is TRBD2 (5 bases). V was trimmed by 5 bases and J by 0 bases, leaving 14 bases between them. Looked up from germline, CDR1 is SEHNR and CDR2 is FQNEAQ (reference sequence). The CDR3 spans 16 residues. Full variable domain (outside the CDR3, taken from reference TRBV7-9 and TRBJ2-1): DTGVSQNPRHKITKRGQNVTFRCDPISEHNRLYWYRQTLGQGPEFLTYFQNEAQLEKSRLLSDRFSAERPKGSFSTLEIQRTEQGDSAMYLCASSTMVGSSYNEQFFGPGTRLTVL.

This CDR3 is CASSSILEGLAGYNEQFF. The CDR3 DNA follows: TGTGCCAGCAGCTCCATATTGGAGGGGCTAGCGGGTTACAATGAGCAGTTCTTC. This chain uses TRBV7-9 with TRBJ2-1, with TRBD2 identical over 8 bases. This CDR3 contains 18 residues. Germline CDR1 reads SEHNR; CDR2 reads FQNEAQ (reference sequence). With V trimmed by 4 bases and J by 4 bases, 15 bases remained unmatched.

The rearrangement links TRBV7-9 to TRBJ1-4; TRBD1 aligns across 7 bases. V shed 5 bases, J shed 5 bases, and the junction held 5 bases outside the gene matches. CDR3 length: 14 amino acids. Germline V lookup: CDR1 SEHNR, CDR2 FQNEAQ (reference sequence). CDR3 in DNA: TGTGCCAGCAGCCTACAGGGGCGGAATGAAAAACTGTTTTTT. This sequence encodes CASSLQGRNEKLFF.

The sample holds a few counts of this clonotype. CDR3 amino acids: CSARDPGRATDGNTIYF. Here the CDR3 DNA reads TGCAGTGCTAGAGACCCCGGACGGGCCACGGATGGAAACACCATATATTTT. This chain uses TRBV20-1 with TRBJ1-3; no definite D call. Germline V gives CDR1 DFQATT, CDR2 SNEGSKA (reference sequence). The CDR3 contains 17 residues. V was shortened by 0 bases and J by 3 bases, with 18 bases between the two germline ends.

This clonotype was recorded a few times. The chain has TRBV29-1 and TRBJ1-1; no clear D gene. The V gene lost 4 bases and the J gene lost 4 bases, with 7 bases spanning the gap. The CDR3 runs to 11 residues. CDR1 is SQVTM and CDR2 is ANQGSEA in the germline V gene. The CDR3 DNA reads TGCAGCGTTGGTCCTGGCACTGAAGCTTTCTTT. Translation: CSVGPGTEAFF.

In its sample, this clonotype was seen a few times. The chain combines TRBV18 with TRBJ1-1, with D possibly being TRBD1 (5 bases). Trimming cost V 3 bases and J 1 base, with 9 bases left between them. Germline loops: CDR1 KGHSH, CDR2 LQKENI. This CDR3 spans 14 amino acids. DNA of the CDR3: TGTGCCAGCTCACCCGGGGCCCCGAACACTGAAGCTTTCTTT. It is translated as CASSPGAPNTEAFF.

To note about this clonotype: The conserved final phenylalanine or tryptophan is absent from the CDR3, which likely points to a read error. This chain connects TRBV24-1 to TRBJ1-2; TRBD1 agrees at 10 bases. The CDR3 spans 16 residues. Germline CDR1 reads KGHDR; CDR2 reads SFDVKD. J gave up 4 bases and V 7 bases, and 11 bases lay outside the gene matches. The CDR3 protein is CATSRDRGPIVYGYTY. DNA of the CDR3: TGTGCCACCAGCCGGGACAGGGGTCCCATCGTCTATGGCTACACCTAC.

This chain joins TRBV11-2 and TRBJ1-2; D call uncertain. The V and J ends lost 5 bases and 1 base respectively, with 11 bases between them. The CDR3 length is 14 residues. Per the germline V gene, CDR1 is SGHAT and CDR2 is FQNNGV. The CDR3 is CASSPGGINYGYTF. The CDR3 DNA reads as TGTGCCAGCAGCCCCGGCGGGATTAACTATGGCTACACCTTC. The complete variable domain, with remaining parts taken from reference TRBV11-2 and TRBJ1-2, reads EAGVAQSPRYKIIEKRQSVAFWCNPISGHATLYWYQQILGQGPKLLIQFQNNGVVDDSQLPKDRFSAERLKGVDSTLKIQPAKLEDSAVYLCASSPGGINYGYTFGSGTRLTVV.

The chain couples TRBV4-2 to TRBJ2-1, with TRBD1 matching 10 bases. CDR3 size: 16 residues. Germline loops: CDR1 LGHNA, CDR2 YNFKEQ. The V gene end was trimmed by 8 bases and the J gene end by 10 bases; junction bases not matched to a gene: 17. In DNA, the CDR3 is TGTGCCAGCTTCTGGAGCGCCGGGACAGGGGCTGGGGAGCAGTTCTTC. It specifies CASFWSAGTGAGEQFF.

The V and J genes are TRBV20-1 and TRBJ2-1; 11 positions match TRBD2. The CDR3 totals 16 residues. CDR1 and CDR2 (germline): DFQATT, SNEGSKA (reference sequence). The ends lost 0 bases at V and 4 bases at J; junction bases unmatched: 5. Here the CDR3 reads CSARDTGTSGYNEQFF. In DNA, the CDR3 is TGCAGTGCTAGAGACACCGGGACTAGCGGTTACAATGAGCAGTTCTTC.

There are a few counts of this clonotype. This chain connects TRBV3-1 to TRBJ2-3; 10 positions match TRBD2. V dropped 6 bases and J dropped 0; count of bases not matched to a gene: 0. Germline loops: CDR1 LGHDT, CDR2 YNNKEL (reference sequence). This CDR3 has 14 amino acids. CDR3 nucleotide sequence: TGTGCCAGCAGGGGACTAGCGAGCACAGATACGCAGTATTTT. This codes for CASRGLASTDTQYF.

The chain joins TRBV12-3 or TRBV12-4 to TRBJ1-3; maybe TRBD1 (5 bases). The CDR3 runs 15 residues. Trimming took off 8 bases at V and 1 base at J, with 15 bases between the two ends. The CDR3 here is CASETGERSGNTIYF. CDR3 coding DNA: TGTGCCAGCGAGACGGGGGAGAGGTCTGGAAACACCATATATTTT.

The chain couples TRBV20-1 to TRBJ2-3, with D perhaps assigned TRBD1 or TRBD2 (5 bases each). V shed 3 bases and J shed 2 bases, with 12 bases lying between them. The germline gives CDR1 DFQATT, CDR2 SNEGSKA (reference sequence). The CDR3 length is 14 residues. The CDR3 region has the DNA TGCAGTGCTAGGGACCGGGGCTACACAGATACGCAGTATTTT. It yields the protein CSARDRGYTDTQYF.

The genes are TRBV27 and TRBJ2-3; D is ambiguous. Trimming stripped 8 bases from V and 3 bases from J, with 18 bases between. Germline CDR1 reads MNHEY; CDR2 reads SMNVEV (reference sequence). The CDR3 is 15 amino acids. CDR3 nucleotides: TGTGCCAGCGGGCTAGGGCAGGCTAGGACAGATACGCAGTATTTT. Amino acid sequence: CASGLGQARTDTQYF.

This rearrangement joins TRBV6-2 or TRBV6-3 to TRBJ2-1; 8 bases agree with TRBD2. The CDR3 spans 17 residues. V gave up 4 bases and J gave up 0 bases; unmatched junction bases: 8. Germline values: CDR1 MNHEY, CDR2 SVGEGT. The CDR3 sequence: CASSLKRETSSYNEQFF. DNA of the CDR3: TGTGCCAGCAGTTTAAAGCGGGAGACGAGCTCCTACAATGAGCAGTTCTTC.

This clonotype turned up a few times. This chain joins TRBV6-1 and TRBJ2-1; TRBD1 aligns across 9 bases. This CDR3 is built from 15 residues. Per the germline V gene, CDR1 is MNHNS and CDR2 is SASEGT. J gave up 8 bases and V 4 bases, and 9 bases lay outside the gene matches. CDR3 nucleotides: TGTGCCAGCAGTGCCGGACAGGGGACTTCGGATGAGCAGTTCTTC. Translating gives CASSAGQGTSDEQFF.

The gene calls are TRBV4-1 and TRBJ2-3, with 8 bases identical to TRBD2. Germline values: CDR1 MGHRA, CDR2 YSYEKL. The CDR3 is 17 residues long. The J segment lost 1 base and the V segment lost 0 bases, leaving 6 bases of the junction unmatched. CDR3 sequence reads: CASSQDERGKGTDTQYF. Here the CDR3 DNA reads TGCGCCAGCAGCCAAGATGAGCGGGGGAAGGGCACAGATACGCAGTATTTT.

The rearrangement links TRBV10-3 to TRBJ2-5, with D perhaps matching TRBD2 (5 bases). The CDR3 consists of 13 residues. V dropped 4 bases and J dropped 3 bases, with 9 bases sitting between them. CDR1 ENHRY and CDR2 SYGVKD come from the germline V gene. The CDR3 DNA reads TGTGCCATCAGTGGACCGGGAAAAGAGACCCAGTACTTC. The encoded protein is CAISGPGKETQYF.